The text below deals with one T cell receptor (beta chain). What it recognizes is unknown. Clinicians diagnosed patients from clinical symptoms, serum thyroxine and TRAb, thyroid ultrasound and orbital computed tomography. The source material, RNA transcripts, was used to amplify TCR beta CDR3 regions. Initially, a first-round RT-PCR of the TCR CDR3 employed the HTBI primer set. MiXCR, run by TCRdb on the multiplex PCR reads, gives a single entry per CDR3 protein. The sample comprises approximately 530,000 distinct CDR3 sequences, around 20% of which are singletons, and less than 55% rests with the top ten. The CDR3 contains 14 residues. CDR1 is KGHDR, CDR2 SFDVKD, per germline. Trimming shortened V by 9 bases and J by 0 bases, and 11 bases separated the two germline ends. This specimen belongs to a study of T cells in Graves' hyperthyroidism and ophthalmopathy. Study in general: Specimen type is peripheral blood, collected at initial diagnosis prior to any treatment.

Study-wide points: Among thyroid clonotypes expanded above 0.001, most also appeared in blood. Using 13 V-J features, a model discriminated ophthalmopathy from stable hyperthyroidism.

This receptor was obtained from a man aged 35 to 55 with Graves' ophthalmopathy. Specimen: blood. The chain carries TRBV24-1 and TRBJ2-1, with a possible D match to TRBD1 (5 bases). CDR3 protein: CATQGRSSYNEQFF. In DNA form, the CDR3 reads TGTGCCACCCAGGGCAGGAGCTCCTACAATGAGCAGTTCTTC.